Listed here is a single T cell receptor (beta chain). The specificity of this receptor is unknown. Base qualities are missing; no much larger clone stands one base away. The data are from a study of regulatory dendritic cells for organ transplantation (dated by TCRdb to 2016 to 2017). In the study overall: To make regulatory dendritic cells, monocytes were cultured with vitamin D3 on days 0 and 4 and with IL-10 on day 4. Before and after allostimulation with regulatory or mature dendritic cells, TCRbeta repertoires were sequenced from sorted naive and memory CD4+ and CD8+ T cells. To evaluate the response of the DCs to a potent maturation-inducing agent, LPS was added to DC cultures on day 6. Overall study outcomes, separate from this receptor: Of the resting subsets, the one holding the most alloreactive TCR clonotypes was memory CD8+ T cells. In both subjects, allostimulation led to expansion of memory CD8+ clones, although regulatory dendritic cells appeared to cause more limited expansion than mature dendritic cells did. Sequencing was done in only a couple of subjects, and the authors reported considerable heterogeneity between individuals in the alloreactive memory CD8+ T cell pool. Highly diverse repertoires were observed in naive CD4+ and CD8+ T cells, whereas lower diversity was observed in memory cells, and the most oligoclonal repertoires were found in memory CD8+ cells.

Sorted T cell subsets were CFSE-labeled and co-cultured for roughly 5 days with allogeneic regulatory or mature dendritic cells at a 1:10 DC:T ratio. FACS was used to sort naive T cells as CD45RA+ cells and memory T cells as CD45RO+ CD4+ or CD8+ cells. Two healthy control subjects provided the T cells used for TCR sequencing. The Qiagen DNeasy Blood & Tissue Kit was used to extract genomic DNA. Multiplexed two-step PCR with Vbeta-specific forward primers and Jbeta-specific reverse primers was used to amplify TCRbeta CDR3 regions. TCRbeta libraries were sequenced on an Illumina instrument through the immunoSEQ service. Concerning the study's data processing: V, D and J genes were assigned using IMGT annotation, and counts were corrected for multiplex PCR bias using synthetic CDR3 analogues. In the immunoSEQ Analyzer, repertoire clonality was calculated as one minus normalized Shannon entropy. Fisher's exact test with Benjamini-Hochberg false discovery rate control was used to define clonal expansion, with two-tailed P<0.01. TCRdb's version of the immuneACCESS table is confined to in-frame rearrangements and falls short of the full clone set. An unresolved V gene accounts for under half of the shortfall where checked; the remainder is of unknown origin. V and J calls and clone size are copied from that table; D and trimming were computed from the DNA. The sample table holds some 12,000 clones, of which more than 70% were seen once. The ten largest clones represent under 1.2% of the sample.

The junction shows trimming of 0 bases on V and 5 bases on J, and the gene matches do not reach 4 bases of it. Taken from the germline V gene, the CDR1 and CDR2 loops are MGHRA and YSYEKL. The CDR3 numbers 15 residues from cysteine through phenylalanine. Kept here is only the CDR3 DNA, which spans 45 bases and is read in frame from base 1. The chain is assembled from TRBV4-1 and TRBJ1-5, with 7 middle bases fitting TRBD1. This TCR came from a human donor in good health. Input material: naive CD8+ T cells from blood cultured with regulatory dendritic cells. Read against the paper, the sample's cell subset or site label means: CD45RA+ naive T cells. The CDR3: CASSQEDRADQPQHF. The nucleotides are TGCGCCAGCAGCCAAGAAGACAGGGCGGATCAGCCCCAGCATTTT.